This TCR beta chain was observed in a study of T cell changes during pregnancy in multiple sclerosis. The ends lost 5 bases at V and 3 bases at J; junction bases unmatched: 5. The CDR3 length is 15 residues. Per the germline V gene, CDR1 is MNHNY and CDR2 is SVGAGI (reference sequence). Only in-frame clones appear in the TCRdb table, and some are missing; sequencing was by immunoSEQ multiplex PCR. The table includes about 40,000 clones, about 90% detected once. Sequences were derived from CD4+ T cells from peripheral blood mononuclear cells, sampled before pregnancy. The origin of this receptor is a female donor with multiple sclerosis, enrolled in a pregnancy study. The chain recombines TRBV6-6 with TRBJ2-7, with 12 positions matching TRBD2. CDR3 protein: CASSPTSGGDYEQYF. CDR3 bases: TGTGCCAGCAGTCCGACTAGCGGGGGTGACTACGAGCAGTACTTC.